The rows below give T cell receptor beta chains drawn from one sample of a study of regulatory T cells in long-lasting Graves disease. One entry per CDR3 protein, called by TCRdb with MiXCR from the multiplex PCR reads. The sample yields 500,000 to 800,000 distinct CDR3 sequences, around 30% seen once. The source was peripheral blood mononuclear cells (PBMCs), collected when the disease was refractory, from a patient treated with antithyroid drugs. Every receptor here comes from a female donor with Graves disease. CDR3s include the opening cysteine and the closing phenylalanine or tryptophan. The D gene is left open where the match is weak. Some rows have no size entry. The others give once, few or many, or a class for an expanded clone.

D	J	V	size	CDR3	DNA
.	TRBJ2-5	TRBV7-2	few	CASSFSPGISETQYF	TGTGCCAGCAGCTTCAGCCCAGGGATATCGGAGACCCAGTACTTC
TRBD1	TRBJ1-1	TRBV11-2	many	CASSPTRGSPNTEAFF	TGTGCCAGCAGCCCAACCAGGGGGTCCCCGAACACTGAAGCTTTCTTT
.	TRBJ2-7	TRBV12-5	.	CASGLVRNEQYF	TGTGCTAGTGGTTTGGTACGAAACGAGCAGTACTTC
.	TRBJ1-2	TRBV28	many	CATVGPSYYGYTF	TGTGCCACCGTGGGACCTAGCTACTATGGCTACACCTTC
.	TRBJ1-5	TRBV28	many	CASSLTGTGQPQHF	TGTGCCAGCAGTTTAACAGGGACCGGTCAGCCCCAGCATTTT
TRBD2	TRBJ2-7	TRBV5-4	few	CASSSRLAGVNVEQYF	TGTGCCAGCAGCTCTCGACTAGCGGGAGTGAACGTCGAGCAGTACTTC
.	TRBJ2-5	TRBV11-2	many	CASSLGQGFVETQYF	TGTGCCAGCAGCTTGGGACAAGGGTTTGTGGAGACCCAGTACTTC
.	TRBJ2-5	TRBV9	.	CASSERGVGETQYF	TGTGCCAGCAGCGAGAGAGGAGTAGGCGAGACCCAGTACTTC
.	TRBJ2-7	TRBV20-1	.	CSASHGGSSYEQYF	TGCAGTGCTAGTCACGGCGGTAGCTCCTACGAGCAGTACTTC
.	TRBJ1-1	TRBV20-1	.	CSAGGVTEAFF	TGCAGTGCTGGAGGGGTAACTGAAGCTTTCTTT
.	TRBJ1-6	TRBV3-1	few	CASSQQGSNSPLHF	TGTGCCAGCAGCCAACAGGGATCGAATTCACCCCTCCACTTT
.	TRBJ1-5	TRBV6-5	.	CASSYSGPPPQPQHF	TGTGCCAGCAGTTATTCGGGCCCCCCCCCTCAGCCCCAGCATTTT
.	TRBJ1-1	TRBV6-1	many	CASSEGVANTEAFF	TGTGCCAGCAGTGAAGGGGTGGCGAACACTGAAGCTTTCTTT
TRBD1	TRBJ1-1	TRBV20-1	.	CSAREYRGSDTEAFF	TGCAGTGCTAGAGAATACAGGGGGAGTGACACTGAAGCTTTCTTT
.	TRBJ2-7	TRBV14	.	CASSQDYPFEQYF	TGTGCCAGCAGCCAAGATTACCCCTTCGAGCAGTACTTC
.	TRBJ2-1	TRBV19	.	CASSIWGNEQFF	TGTGCCAGTAGTATATGGGGGAACGAGCAGTTCTTC
TRBD2	TRBJ2-7	TRBV12-3/TRBV12-4	many	CASSLRGGSSYEQYF	TGTGCCAGCAGTTTGAGGGGAGGGTCCTCCTACGAGCAGTACTTC
.	TRBJ2-2	TRBV12-3/TRBV12-4	.	CASSSASAGELFF	TGTGCCAGCAGTTCTGCTAGTGCCGGGGAGCTGTTTTTT
.	TRBJ2-2	TRBV11-2	.	CASSSGQTGELFF	TGTGCCAGCAGTTCCGGACAGACCGGGGAGCTGTTTTTT
.	TRBJ2-7	TRBV3-1	.	CASSQDNREQYF	TGTGCCAGCAGCCAAGATAACCGCGAGCAGTACTTC
TRBD2	TRBJ2-7	TRBV5-1	.	CASSPSGLADYEQYF	TGCGCCAGCAGCCCTTCGGGACTAGCCGATTACGAGCAGTACTTC
TRBD1	TRBJ2-7	TRBV5-1	once	CASSLQGARPEQYF	TGCGCCAGCAGCTTGCAGGGGGCGCGGCCCGAGCAGTACTTC
.	TRBJ1-2	TRBV20-1	.	CSARDNPGPTYRDTF	TGCAGTGCTAGAGACAACCCAGGACCGACCTATCGGGACACCTTC
.	TRBJ2-2	TRBV28	.	CASSGAVYTGELFF	TGTGCCAGCAGCGGGGCGGTCTACACCGGGGAGCTGTTTTTT
TRBD1	TRBJ2-7	TRBV19	few	CASERTGGYEQYF	TGTGCCAGCGAGCGGACAGGGGGTTACGAGCAGTACTTC
.	TRBJ1-4	TRBV2	few	CASRGGPNEKLFF	TGTGCCAGCAGGGGAGGGCCGAATGAAAAACTGTTTTTT
TRBD1	TRBJ2-4	TRBV12-3/TRBV12-4	.	CASSPQGTGGFYIQYF	TGTGCCAGCAGTCCACAGGGGACAGGGGGCTTTTACATTCAGTACTTC
TRBD1	TRBJ1-3	TRBV12-3/TRBV12-4	few	CASSDSRDRVLLANTIYF	TGTGCCAGCAGTGACAGCCGGGACAGGGTCCTCTTAGCCAACACCATATATTTT